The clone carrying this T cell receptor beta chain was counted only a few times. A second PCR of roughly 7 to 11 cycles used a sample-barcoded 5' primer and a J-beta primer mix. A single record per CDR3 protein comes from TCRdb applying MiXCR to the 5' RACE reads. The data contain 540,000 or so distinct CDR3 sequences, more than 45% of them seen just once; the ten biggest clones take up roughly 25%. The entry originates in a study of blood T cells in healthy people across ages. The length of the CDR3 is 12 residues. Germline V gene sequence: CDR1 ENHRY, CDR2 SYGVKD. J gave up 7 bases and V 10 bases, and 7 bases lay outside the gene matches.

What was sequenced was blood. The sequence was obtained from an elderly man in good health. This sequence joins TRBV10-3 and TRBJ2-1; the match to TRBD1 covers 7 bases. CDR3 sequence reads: CATKPTGNEQFF. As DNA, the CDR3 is TGTGCCACCAAACCGACAGGGAATGAGCAGTTCTTC.